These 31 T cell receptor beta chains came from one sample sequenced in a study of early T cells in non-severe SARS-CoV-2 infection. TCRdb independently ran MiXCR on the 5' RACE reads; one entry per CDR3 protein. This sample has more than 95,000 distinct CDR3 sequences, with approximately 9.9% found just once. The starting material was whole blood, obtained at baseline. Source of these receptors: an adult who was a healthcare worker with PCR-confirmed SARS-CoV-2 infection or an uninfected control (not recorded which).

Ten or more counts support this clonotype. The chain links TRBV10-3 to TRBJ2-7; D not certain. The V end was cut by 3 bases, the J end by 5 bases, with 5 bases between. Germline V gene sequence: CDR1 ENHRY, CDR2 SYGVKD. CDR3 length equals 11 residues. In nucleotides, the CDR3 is TGTGCCATCAGTGAAGTAGACGAGCAGTACTTC. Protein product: CAISEVDEQYF.

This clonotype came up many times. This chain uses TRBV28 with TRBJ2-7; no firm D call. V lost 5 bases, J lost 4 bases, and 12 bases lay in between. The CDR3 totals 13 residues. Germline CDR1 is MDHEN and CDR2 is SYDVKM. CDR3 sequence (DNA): TGTGCCAGCAGTCACGCATCGCTTTACGAGCAGTACTTC. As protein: CASSHASLYEQYF.

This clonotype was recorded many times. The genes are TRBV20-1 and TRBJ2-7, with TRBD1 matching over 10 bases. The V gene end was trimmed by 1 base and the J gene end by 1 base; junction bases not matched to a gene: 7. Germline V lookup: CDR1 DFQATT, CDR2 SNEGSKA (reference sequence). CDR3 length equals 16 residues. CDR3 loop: CSARVTGGGSSYEQYF. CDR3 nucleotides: TGCAGTGCTAGAGTGACAGGGGGCGGATCGTCCTACGAGCAGTACTTC.

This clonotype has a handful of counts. The CDR3 sequence: CASSRDRDTEAFF. The DNA for the CDR3 is TGTGCCAGTTCCCGGGACCGCGACACTGAAGCTTTCTTT. V usage is TRBV6-4 and J usage is TRBJ1-1, with D perhaps matching TRBD1 (5 bases). Per germline, CDR1 MRHNA and CDR2 SNTAGT. Deletions cut 9 bases from V and 3 bases from J, with 14 bases between. The CDR3 covers 13 residues.

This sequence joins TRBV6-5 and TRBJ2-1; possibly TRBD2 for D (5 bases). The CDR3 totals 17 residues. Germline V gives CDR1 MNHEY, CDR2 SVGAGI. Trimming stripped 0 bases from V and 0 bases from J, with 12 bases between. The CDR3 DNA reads TGTGCCAGCAGTTACTCGTGGGGAGTCAGCTCCTACAATGAGCAGTTCTTC. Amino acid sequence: CASSYSWGVSSYNEQFF.

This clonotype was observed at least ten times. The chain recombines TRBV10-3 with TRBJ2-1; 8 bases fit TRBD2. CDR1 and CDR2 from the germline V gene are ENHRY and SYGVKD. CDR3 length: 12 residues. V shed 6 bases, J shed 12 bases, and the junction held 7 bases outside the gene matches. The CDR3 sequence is CAISSGTRGQFF. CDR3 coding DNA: TGTGCCATCAGCTCCGGGACTAGAGGGCAGTTCTTC.

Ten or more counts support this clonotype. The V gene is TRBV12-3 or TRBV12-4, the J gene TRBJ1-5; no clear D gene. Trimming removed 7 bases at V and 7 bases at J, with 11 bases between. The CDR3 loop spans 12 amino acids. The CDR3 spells CASTLGGQPQHF. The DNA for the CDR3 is TGTGCCAGCACCCTTGGTGGGCAGCCCCAGCATTTT.

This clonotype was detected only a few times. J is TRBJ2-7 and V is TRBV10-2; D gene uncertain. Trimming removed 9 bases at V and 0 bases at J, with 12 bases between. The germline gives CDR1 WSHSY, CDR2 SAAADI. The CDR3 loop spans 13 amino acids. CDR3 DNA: TGCGCCAGTGGCCTCAGGAGCTCCTACGAGCAGTACTTC. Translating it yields CASGLRSSYEQYF.

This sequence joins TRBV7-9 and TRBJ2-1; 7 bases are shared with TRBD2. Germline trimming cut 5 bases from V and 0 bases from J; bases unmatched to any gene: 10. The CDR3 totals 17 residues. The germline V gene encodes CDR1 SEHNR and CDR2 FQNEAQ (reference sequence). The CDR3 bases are TGTGCCAGCAGCAAACGGGCGGGAGTGAGCTCCTACAATGAGCAGTTCTTC. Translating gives CASSKRAGVSSYNEQFF.

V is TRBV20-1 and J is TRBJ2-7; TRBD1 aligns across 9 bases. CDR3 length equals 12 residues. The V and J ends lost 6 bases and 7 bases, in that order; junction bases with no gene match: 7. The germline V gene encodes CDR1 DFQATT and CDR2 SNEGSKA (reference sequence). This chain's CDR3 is CSAAQGAKEQYF. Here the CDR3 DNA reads TGCAGTGCAGCACAGGGGGCGAAAGAGCAGTACTTC.

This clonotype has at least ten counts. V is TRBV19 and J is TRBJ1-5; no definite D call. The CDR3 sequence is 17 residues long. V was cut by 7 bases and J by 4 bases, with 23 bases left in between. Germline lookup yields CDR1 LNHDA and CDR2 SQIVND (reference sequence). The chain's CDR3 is CASTASGVVGHNQPQHF. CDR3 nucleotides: TGTGCCAGTACGGCTTCCGGGGTAGTAGGGCATAATCAGCCCCAGCATTTT.

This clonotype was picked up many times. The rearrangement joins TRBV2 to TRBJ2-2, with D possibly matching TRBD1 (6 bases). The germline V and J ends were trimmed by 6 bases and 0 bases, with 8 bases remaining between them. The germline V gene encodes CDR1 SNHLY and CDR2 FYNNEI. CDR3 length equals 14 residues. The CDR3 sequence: CASRAGANTGELFF. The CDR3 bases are TGTGCCAGCAGGGCAGGGGCGAACACCGGGGAGCTGTTTTTT.

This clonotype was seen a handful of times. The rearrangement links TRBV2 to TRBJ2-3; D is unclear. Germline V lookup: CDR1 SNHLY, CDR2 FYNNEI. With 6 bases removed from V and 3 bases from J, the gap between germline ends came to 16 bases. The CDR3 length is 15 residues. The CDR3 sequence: CASSLLSVGTDTQYF. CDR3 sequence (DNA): TGTGCCAGCAGCCTTCTATCGGTAGGAACAGATACGCAGTATTTT.

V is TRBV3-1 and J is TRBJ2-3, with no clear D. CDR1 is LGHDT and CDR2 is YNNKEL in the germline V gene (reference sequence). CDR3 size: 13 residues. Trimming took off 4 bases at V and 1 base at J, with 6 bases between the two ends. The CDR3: CASSPAGTDTQYF. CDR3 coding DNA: TGTGCCAGCAGCCCCGCAGGCACAGATACGCAGTATTTT.

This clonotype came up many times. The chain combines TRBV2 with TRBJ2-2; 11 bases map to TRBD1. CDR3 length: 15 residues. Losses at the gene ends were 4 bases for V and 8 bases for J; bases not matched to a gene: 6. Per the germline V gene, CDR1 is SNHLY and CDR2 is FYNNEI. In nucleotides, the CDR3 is TGTGCCAGCAGTGGGACAGGGGGCGTAAGAGGGGAGCTGTTTTTT. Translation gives CASSGTGGVRGELFF.

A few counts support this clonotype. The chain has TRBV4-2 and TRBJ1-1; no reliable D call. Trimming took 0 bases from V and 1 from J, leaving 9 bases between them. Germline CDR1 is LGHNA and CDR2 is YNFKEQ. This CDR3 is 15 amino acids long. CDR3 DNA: TGTGCCAGCAGCCAAGATCGCAGACAGAACACTGAAGCTTTCTTT. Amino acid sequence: CASSQDRRQNTEAFF.

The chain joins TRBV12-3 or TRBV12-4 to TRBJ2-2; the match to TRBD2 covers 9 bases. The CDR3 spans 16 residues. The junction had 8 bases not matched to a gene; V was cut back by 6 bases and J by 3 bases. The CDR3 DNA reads TGTGCCAGCAGCCAGATAGCGGGAGCAGACACCGGGGAGCTGTTTTTT. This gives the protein CASSQIAGADTGELFF.

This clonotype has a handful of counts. This CDR3 is CASRRQGRDTEAFF. The CDR3 nucleotides are TGTGCCAGCAGGCGACAGGGAAGGGACACTGAAGCTTTCTTT. The chain is built from TRBV6-5 and TRBJ1-1; 7 bases match TRBD1. The CDR3 runs 14 residues. The V gene end was trimmed by 6 bases and the J gene end by 3 bases; junction bases not matched to a gene: 7. CDR1 is MNHEY and CDR2 is SVGAGI in the germline V gene.

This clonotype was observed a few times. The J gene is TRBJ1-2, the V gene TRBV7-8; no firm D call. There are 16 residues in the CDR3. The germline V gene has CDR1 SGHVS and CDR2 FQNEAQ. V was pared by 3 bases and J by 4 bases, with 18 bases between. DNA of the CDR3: TGTGCCAGCAGCTTCGGCTCGACCCTGGGGATCTATGGCTACACCTTC. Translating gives CASSFGSTLGIYGYTF. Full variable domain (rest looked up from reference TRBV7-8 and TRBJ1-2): GAGVSQSPRYKVAKRGQDVALRCDPISGHVSLFWYQQALGQGPEFLTYFQNEAQLDKSGLPSDRFFAERPEGSVSTLKIQRTQQEDSAVYLCASSFGSTLGIYGYTFGSGTRLTVV.

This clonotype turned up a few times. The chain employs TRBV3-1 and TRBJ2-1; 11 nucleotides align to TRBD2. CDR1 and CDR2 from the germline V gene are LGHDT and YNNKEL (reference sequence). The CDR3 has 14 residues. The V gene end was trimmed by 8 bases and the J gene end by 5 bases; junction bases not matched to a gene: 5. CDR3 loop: CASCTSGSHNEQFF. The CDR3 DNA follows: TGTGCCAGCTGCACTAGCGGGAGCCACAATGAGCAGTTCTTC.

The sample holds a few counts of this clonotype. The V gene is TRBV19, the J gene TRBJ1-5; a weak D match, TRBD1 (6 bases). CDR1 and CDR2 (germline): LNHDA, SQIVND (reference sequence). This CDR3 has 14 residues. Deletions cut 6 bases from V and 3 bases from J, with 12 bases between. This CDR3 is CASSGGAFNQPQHF. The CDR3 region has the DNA TGTGCCAGTAGCGGGGGGGCTTTCAATCAGCCCCAGCATTTT.

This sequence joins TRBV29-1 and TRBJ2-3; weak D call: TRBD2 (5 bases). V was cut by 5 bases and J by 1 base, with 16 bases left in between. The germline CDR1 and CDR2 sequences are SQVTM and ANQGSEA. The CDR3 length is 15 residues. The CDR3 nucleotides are TGCAGCGTTATTCCTGGAGGCTTAGGCACAGATACGCAGTATTTT. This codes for CSVIPGGLGTDTQYF.

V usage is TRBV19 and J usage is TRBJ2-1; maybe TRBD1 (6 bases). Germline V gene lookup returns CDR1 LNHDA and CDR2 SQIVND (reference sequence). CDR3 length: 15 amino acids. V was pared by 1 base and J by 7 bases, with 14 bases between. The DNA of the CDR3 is TGTGCCAGTAGTATAGGCTATGGACAGCCAAATGAGCAGTTCTTC. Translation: CASSIGYGQPNEQFF.

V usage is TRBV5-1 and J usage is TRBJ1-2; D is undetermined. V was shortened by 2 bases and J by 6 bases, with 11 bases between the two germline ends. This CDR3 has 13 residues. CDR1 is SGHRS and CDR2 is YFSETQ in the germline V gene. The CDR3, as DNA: TGCGCCAGCAGCTTCCGTCCTCAAGATGGCTACACCTTC. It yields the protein CASSFRPQDGYTF.

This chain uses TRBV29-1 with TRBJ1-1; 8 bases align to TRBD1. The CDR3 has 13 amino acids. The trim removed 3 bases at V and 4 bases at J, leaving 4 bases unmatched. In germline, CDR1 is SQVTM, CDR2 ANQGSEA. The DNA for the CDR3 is TGCAGCGTTGAGGGACAGGTGACCACTGAAGCTTTCTTT. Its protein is CSVEGQVTTEAFF.

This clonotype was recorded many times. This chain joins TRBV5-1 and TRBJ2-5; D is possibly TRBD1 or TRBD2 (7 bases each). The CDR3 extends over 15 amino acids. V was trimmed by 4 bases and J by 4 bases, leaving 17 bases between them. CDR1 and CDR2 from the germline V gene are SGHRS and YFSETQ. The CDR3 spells CASSLEGASGETQYF. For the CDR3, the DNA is TGCGCCAGCAGCCTGGAGGGGGCTAGCGGAGAGACCCAGTACTTC.

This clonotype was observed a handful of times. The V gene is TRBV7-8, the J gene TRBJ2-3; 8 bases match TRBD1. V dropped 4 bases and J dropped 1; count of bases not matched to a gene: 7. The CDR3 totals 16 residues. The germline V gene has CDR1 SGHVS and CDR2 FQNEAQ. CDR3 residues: CASSSWSQGGTDTQYF. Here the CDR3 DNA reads TGTGCCAGCAGCTCATGGTCACAGGGGGGCACAGATACGCAGTATTTT.

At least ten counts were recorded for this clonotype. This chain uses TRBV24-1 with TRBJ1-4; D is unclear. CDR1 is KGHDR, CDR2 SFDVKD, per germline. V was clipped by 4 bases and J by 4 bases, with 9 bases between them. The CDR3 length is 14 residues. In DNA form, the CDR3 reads TGTGCCACCAGTGACGGGGTTGGTAATGAAAAACTGTTTTTT. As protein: CATSDGVGNEKLFF.

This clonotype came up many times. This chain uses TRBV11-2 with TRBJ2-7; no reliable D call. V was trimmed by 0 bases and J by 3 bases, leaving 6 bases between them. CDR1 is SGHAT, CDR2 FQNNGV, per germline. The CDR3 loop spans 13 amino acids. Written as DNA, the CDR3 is TGTGCCAGCAGCTTAGATGTAGGCTACGAGCAGTACTTC. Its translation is CASSLDVGYEQYF.

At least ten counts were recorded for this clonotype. The CDR3 protein is CASSLQAQETQYF. The DNA for the CDR3 is TGTGCCAGCAGCCTGCAAGCCCAAGAGACCCAGTACTTC. This chain uses TRBV6-6 with TRBJ2-5, with D unresolved. CDR3 length equals 13 residues. Per germline, CDR1 MNHNY and CDR2 SVGAGI (reference sequence). V was cut by 6 bases and J by 1 base, with 9 bases left in between.

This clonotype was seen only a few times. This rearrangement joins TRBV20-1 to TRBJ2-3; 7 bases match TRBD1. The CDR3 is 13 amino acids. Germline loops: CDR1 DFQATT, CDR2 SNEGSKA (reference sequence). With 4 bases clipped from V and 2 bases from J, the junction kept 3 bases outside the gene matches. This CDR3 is CSATTGDTDTQYF. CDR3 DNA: TGCAGTGCTACCACAGGGGACACAGATACGCAGTATTTT.